A selection of T cell receptor beta chains follows, all from one sample in a study of T cells in localized non-small cell lung cancer. Produced via immunoSEQ multiplex PCR; TCRdb's table is partial and in-frame only. The profile shows 30,000 to 40,000 clones, about 80% of them singletons. The sequencing used peripheral blood, collected before any cancer treatment. The receptors were gathered from a male donor aged 60 or over with stage III squamous cell lung carcinoma. Both conserved end residues are trimmed from each CDR3. The size entry is marked missing in some rows and otherwise reads once, few, many or a size class.

>TRBJ2-1|TRBV5-1|-
ASSLRAGEAIWF
>TRBJ2-3|TRBV27|-
ASQALGAGDTQY
>TRBJ1-6|TRBV12-2|few
ASRSAGRTGGFNSPLH
>TRBJ2-3|TRBV5-1|-
ASSWERGSTDTQY
>TRBJ2-2|TRBV10-3|-
AISESTVGTGELF
>TRBJ1-1|TRBV18|-
ASSRTGGGLNTEAF
>TRBJ2-5|TRBV7-8|-
ASIKRREGQTQY
>TRBJ1-2|TRBV18|-
ASSPPISLAYGYT
>TRBJ1-4|TRBV11-2|-
ASSLDWLGEKLF
>TRBJ1-1|TRBV7-9|-
ASSLGRGDEAF
>TRBJ2-1|TRBV6-5|-
ASSSYRQSSYNEQF
>TRBJ1-1|TRBV25-1|few
ASSDTGAGNTEAF
>TRBJ2-7|TRBV30|-
ACQGGYEQY
>TRBJ1-3|TRBV7-6|-
ASSPTDSGNTIY
>TRBJ1-2|TRBV28|-
ASGRGMNYGYT
>TRBJ1-6|TRBV6-5|-
ASSPGQGRWPLH
>TRBJ1-2|TRBV2|medium-sized
ASTFPPPNYGYT
>TRBJ1-1|TRBV13|-
ASHRGREAF
>TRBJ2-1|TRBV27|-
ASRGLAGYNEQF
>TRBJ2-1|TRBV5-1|-
ASRGGGSTNEQF
>TRBJ2-3|TRBV11-2|-
ASSGSGRATDTQY
>TRBJ2-1|TRBV10-3|-
AISMAGENNEQF
>TRBJ2-3|TRBV10-3|-
ATSGGFKDTQY
>TRBJ2-1|TRBV6-6|-
ASSYMDRANEQF
>TRBJ2-1|TRBV25-1|-
ASRMAGGDEQF
>TRBJ1-1|TRBV5-1|once
ASSLEGPPNTEAF
>TRBJ2-7|TRBV5-4|-
ASSLDGREQY
>TRBJ2-1|TRBV19|few
ASQWRASGGRYNEQF
>TRBJ2-7|TRBV19|-
ASSRGSSYEQY
>TRBJ2-5|TRBV28|-
ASSFSGPRAETQY
>TRBJ1-2|TRBV5-4|-
ASSPPGGYGYT
>TRBJ2-3|TRBV2|-
ASRPQGGTDTQY
>TRBJ2-3|TRBV7-2|once
ASSLPPSLDTQY
>TRBJ1-5|TRBV19|-
ASMGGGQPQH
>TRBJ2-1|TRBV6-1|once
ASSVSLASSYNEQF
>TRBJ2-7|TRBV11-2|-
ASSLEEGVHYEQY
>TRBJ2-2|TRBV19|-
ASSPGLASETGELF
>TRBJ2-7|TRBV7-8|once
ASSPKGLSYEQY
>TRBJ2-1|TRBV5-4|-
ASSLTNEQF
>TRBJ1-1|TRBV14|-
ASSQVFDEAF
>TRBJ1-1|TRBV7-2|-
ASSLRGRRVEAF
>TRBJ2-7|TRBV30|medium-sized
AWTLGGEQY